This TCR beta chain emerged from a study of CD8+ T cells in alopecia areata (dated by TCRdb to the late 2010s). Study-level background: The treated patients took part in an open-label pilot trial in which moderate-to-severe alopecia areata was treated with oral tofacitinib at 5 to 10 mg twice daily. Patients on tofacitinib were biopsied at baseline and after 4 and 24 weeks of treatment, and several of the patients also had a later scalp biopsy. Scalp clonality was compared across normal scalp (n=4), patchy alopecia areata scalp (n=8), and alopecia totalis/universalis scalp (n=8). RNA was obtained with the PAXgene miRNA kit for fixed scalp, the miRNeasy kit for PBMCs, and the RNeasy kit for mouse skin. Human TCRbeta sequencing covered scalp tissue and sorted CD4+ and CD8+ peripheral blood T cells from patchy and totalis/universalis alopecia areata patients and healthy controls. Disease severity in treated patients was measured with the SALT score, which quantifies the percentage of affected scalp surface area. Patients stayed on tofacitinib for 6 to 18 months and then had 6 months of follow-up off drug so that delayed response and recurrence could be assessed. immunoSEQ multiplex PCR using 35 Vbeta forward primers and 13 Jbeta reverse primers was used to amplify TCRbeta CDR3 regions. The study used high-throughput TCRbeta sequencing to examine T cell clonal expansion in alopecia areata, in both the C3H/HeJ mouse model and human patients.

V sheds 4 bases and J sheds 8 bases, leaving 9 bases between their ends. Measured from the cysteine to the phenylalanine, the CDR3 is 12 residues long. Of the read, only the CDR3 DNA is kept; its 36 bases are in frame from base 1. From the germline V gene, CDR1 is LGHNA and CDR2 is YSLEER. Results and caveats for the whole study, not just this receptor: Tofacitinib significantly decreased scalp clonality and the number of expanded CD8+ clones among the top 100 scalp clones. The treated cohort was small, with a single nonresponder, so links between baseline CD8+ expansion and response need larger studies. Shared TCR sequences between patients were less evident than in mice, which may be partly attributable to HLA diversity in the patient population. Higher clonality and more expanded CD8+ clones were observed in lesional scalp than in normal scalp, particularly in alopecia totalis/universalis, a finding suggestive of antigenic drive. Many expanded lesional clones persisted in scalp and blood during tofacitinib treatment, which may partly explain relapse after stopping treatment. Unlike mouse skin, which is dominated by gammadelta T cells, normal human skin has resident alphabeta T cells that are also sequenced, and this complicates analysis of the scalp TCR repertoire.

Comment on this clone: Its antigen remains unidentified. No clone much larger than this one lies a single base away; base qualities are absent.

The time point tag for this specimen amounts to: around 4 weeks on oral tofacitinib. The intended sense of this specimen's treatment or condition label: oral pan-JAK inhibitor, 5-10 mg twice daily. Lesional scalp punch biopsies and peripheral blood were obtained from alopecia areata patients. PBMCs were isolated by density centrifugation and stained for CD3, CD4 and CD8, and CD4+ and CD8+ T cells were sorted on a FACSAria. Libraries were constructed by the immunoSEQ multiplex PCR assay. RNA was extracted from all samples and reverse transcribed into cDNA, which served as template for TCR sequencing. SuperScript III was used to make first-strand cDNA, primed with a 2:1 mix of oligo-dT and random hexamers. Amplification bias was assessed with a synthetic immune receptor repertoire, and residual bias was removed computationally. In the original analysis: Raw reads were preprocessed to remove errors, and CDR3 was defined according to IMGT conventions as the region from the conserved cysteine to phenylalanine. Clonality was calculated as 1 minus Shannon entropy normalized by log2 of the number of productive unique TCRs. CD4 or CD8 identity of scalp clones was inferred by cross-referencing scalp TCRbeta sequences with sorted blood CD4 and CD8 repertoires. The table comes from immuneACCESS by way of TCRdb, which keeps in-frame sequences with V and J called. Part of the clones is missing from these tables; in studies checked, under half for an unresolved V gene and the rest for unknown reasons. V, J and clone size are those of that table, while D and trimming were read from the DNA. Across this sample there are under 150,000 clones, with roughly 82% seen only once. Jointly, the top ten make up 20% to 25% of the sample.

This TCR was sampled from a human donor with alopecia areata. Recombination linked TRBV4-3 to TRBJ2-1; no confident D gene assignment can be made. The specimen comprised CD8+ T cells sorted from blood, sampled at week 4, from a patient treated with tofacitinib. This receptor carries the CDR3 CASSPGIDEQFF. The DNA is as follows: TGCGCCAGCAGCCCTGGTATTGATGAGCAGTTCTTC.